This T cell receptor (beta chain) came from a study of cytomegalovirus exposure and HLA in healthy donors. Study outcomes and limitations: Later genetic work tied a missense DCLRE1C variant to beta-chain V and J trimming.

A multiplex PCR was run with 60 Vbeta primers and 13 Jbeta primers. Data came from immunoSEQ multiplex PCR; TCRdb stores just in-frame clones and leaves some out. The data hold 150,000 to 200,000 clones, with approximately 70% observed a single time. Turning to this clone: Its specificity is not known.

The CDR3 length is 14 residues. The V end was cut by 2 bases, the J end by 5 bases, with 13 bases between. The germline gives CDR1 SNHLY, CDR2 FYNNEI. The sequencing input was PBMCs. The clonotype was recovered from a man aged 35 to 55 in good health and CMV-seropositive. The chain is built from TRBV2 and TRBJ2-7; tentative D call: TRBD1 (6 bases). CDR3 residues: CASSETGFVHEQYF. The CDR3 DNA reads TGTGCCAGCAGTGAAACAGGGTTCGTCCACGAGCAGTACTTC.